This TCR beta chain was observed in a study of read filtering for tumor transcriptome and immune sequencing. Background on the study: Eight or nine patients were R-ISS I, roughly 17 were R-ISS II, six or seven were R-ISS III. TCR-mapped reads were about 4.05 to 10.27 million with IR-seq versus about 85 to 1,300 with RNA-seq.

Study results and caveats: This fraction held mixed bone marrow immune cells after CD138-negative sorting.

The CDR3 has 15 residues. CDR1 and CDR2 (germline): SGHDT, YYEEEE. V shed 0 bases and J shed 0 bases, with 9 bases lying between them. Bone marrow was sampled from every patient at the time of active disease. This clonotype was observed once. The antigen is not known. From roughly 0.4 ug of RNA, a library with molecular barcoded alpha/delta and beta/gamma adaptors was made. TCRdb used MiXCR to reprocess the reads, holding one entry per CDR3 protein. The sample has some 120,000 distinct CDR3 sequences, 10% to 15% seen once. Sequencing used a population of CD138-negative cells sorted from bone marrow. This receptor was identified in a donor older than 35 with multiple myeloma. The chain recombines TRBV5-6 with TRBJ1-2; D is ambiguous. CDR3 sequence (DNA): TGTGCCAGCAGCTTGGTGGACCGCCCTAACTATGGCTACACCTTC. Its translation is CASSLVDRPNYGYTF.